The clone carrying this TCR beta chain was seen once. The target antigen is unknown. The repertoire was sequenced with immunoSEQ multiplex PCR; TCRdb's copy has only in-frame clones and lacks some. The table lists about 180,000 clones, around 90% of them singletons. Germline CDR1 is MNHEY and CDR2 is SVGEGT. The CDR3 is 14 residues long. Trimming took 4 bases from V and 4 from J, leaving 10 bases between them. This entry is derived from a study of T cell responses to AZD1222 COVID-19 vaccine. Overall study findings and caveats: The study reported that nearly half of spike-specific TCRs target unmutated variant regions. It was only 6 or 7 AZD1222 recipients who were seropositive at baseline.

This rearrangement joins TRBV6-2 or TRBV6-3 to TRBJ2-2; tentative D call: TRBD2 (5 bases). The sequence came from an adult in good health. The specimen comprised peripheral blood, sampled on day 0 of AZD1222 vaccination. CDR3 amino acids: CASSSLGSTGELFF. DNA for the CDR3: TGTGCCAGCAGTTCTCTAGGGAGCACCGGGGAGCTGTTTTTT.